This TCR beta chain was identified during a study of CD8 T cells in Susac syndrome. 0.5 to 1 ug RNA was reverse transcribed with random hexamers. One entry per CDR3 protein results from TCRdb running MiXCR on the immunoSEQ multiplex PCR reads. Here the sample spans some 260,000 distinct CDR3 sequences, just under 95% being singletons. CD8+ and CD4+ T cells circulating in blood were sequenced for TCR beta. The CDR3 has 14 amino acids. Unmatched junction bases numbered 5, after V lost 5 bases and J lost 5 bases. Sequencing input: CD4+ T cells from PBMCs. This chain uses TRBV12-3 or TRBV12-4 with TRBJ1-4; 7 positions agree with TRBD1. This receptor was identified in a human donor with multiple sclerosis. The CDR3 DNA reads as TGTGCCAGCAGTCGACAGGGTATGAATGAAAAACTGTTTTTT. Translation: CASSRQGMNEKLFF.